This record concerns one T cell receptor beta chain sequence. The data are from a study of cytomegalovirus exposure and HLA in healthy donors. Between the trimmed V and J ends, which lost 6 bases and 4 bases, there was a span of 18 bases. Germline CDR1 reads SQVTM; CDR2 reads ANQGSEA. The CDR3 consists of 14 residues. Generated by immunoSEQ multiplex PCR, the TCRdb table keeps only in-frame clones and is missing some. The sample shows fewer than 200,000 clones, roughly 86% of them seen only once. This chain connects TRBV29-1 to TRBJ1-1; no firm D call. Material for sequencing was PBMCs. The receptor was derived from a man aged 25-45 years in good health and CMV-seropositive. CDR3 in DNA: TGCAGCGTGTTCTTCCGAGGCCGCCGCACTGAAGCTTTCTTT. Its translation: CSVFFRGRRTEAFF.